This TCR beta chain was identified during a study of blood T cell repertoires in COVID-19. Background on the study: Nucleic acid was either cDNA or gDNA, and it came from T cells, B-cell-depleted T cells, or PBMCs.

Across under 25 US areas, participants ranged in age from about 18 to 100 years. Membership in each cohort depended on participant-reported clinical history. How the authors handled the data: Amplification of reference gene primers provided the estimated nucleated cell counts. Clones were read by immunoSEQ multiplex PCR, and TCRdb kept only the in-frame ones, dropping some. The V and J calls and clone size are taken from that table; D and trimming were inferred from the DNA. The data contain about 230,000 clones, approximately 89% of them singletons. V dropped 1 base and J dropped 4; count of bases not matched to a gene: 9. The CDR3 extends over 16 amino acids. The germline CDR1 and CDR2 sequences are MGHRA and YSYEKL.

This receptor was taken from a young woman who had been exposed to COVID-19. The chain recombines TRBV4-1 with TRBJ1-2; 7 nucleotides match TRBD1. Specimen: PBMCs or T cells enriched from blood (not recorded which). The CDR3 DNA follows: TGCGCCAGCAGCCAAGGGACAGGACCCGACTTCTATGGCTACACCTTC. Encoded protein: CASSQGTGPDFYGYTF.